Listed below are T cell receptor beta chains from one sample, sequenced in a study of T cell responses to AZD1222 COVID-19 vaccine. Some clones are missing from TCRdb's copy, which holds only in-frame ones; the method was immunoSEQ multiplex PCR. Here the sample spans some 140,000 clones, 92% being singletons. The material was peripheral blood, obtained on day 0 of AZD1222 vaccination. The receptors were sampled from an adult in good health. Each CDR3 is given with its conserved first and last residue. Each record gives: CDR3 protein, CDR3 DNA, D gene, V gene, clone size, J gene. The D gene is left open where the match is weak. Expanded clones get a size class; other rows say once, few or many, or leave the size out.

CDR3: CAISEEPGRPSYEQYF
DNA: TGTGCCATCAGTGAGGAACCGGGACGGCCCTCCTACGAGCAGTACTTC
D: .
V: TRBV10-3
size: .
J: TRBJ2-7

CDR3: CASSPLRGLTEAFF
DNA: TGTGCCAGCAGCCCCCTTAGGGGCCTGACTGAAGCTTTCTTT
D: .
V: TRBV6-5
size: .
J: TRBJ1-1

CDR3: CASSPSRVAYEQYF
DNA: TGTGCCAGCAGCCCTTCGCGGGTAGCCTACGAGCAGTACTTC
D: .
V: TRBV11-2
size: .
J: TRBJ2-7

CDR3: CASSPWGTGGHEKLFF
DNA: TGTGCCAGCAGCCCCTGGGGGACAGGGGGACACGAAAAACTGTTTTTT
D: TRBD1
V: TRBV5-4
size: .
J: TRBJ1-4

CDR3: CASSLLSGGYSYNEQFF
DNA: TGTGCCAGCAGCTTATTGAGCGGGGGGTACTCCTACAATGAGCAGTTCTTC
D: TRBD2
V: TRBV7-2
size: .
J: TRBJ2-1

CDR3: CASSQLERNYGYTF
DNA: TGTGCCAGCAGCCAGCTCGAGCGGAACTATGGCTACACCTTC
D: .
V: TRBV4-2
size: .
J: TRBJ1-2

CDR3: CASSLSASYGYTF
DNA: TGCGCCAGCAGCTTATCTGCCAGCTATGGCTACACCTTC
D: .
V: TRBV5-1
size: .
J: TRBJ1-2

CDR3: CASSESMRGRDEQYF
DNA: TGCGCCAGCAGTGAGTCGATGAGGGGGCGCGACGAGCAGTACTTC
D: TRBD1
V: TRBV10-2
size: .
J: TRBJ2-7

CDR3: CASSSPTSGSYEQYF
DNA: TGTGCCAGCAGCTCCCCGACTAGCGGGTCCTACGAGCAGTACTTC
D: TRBD2
V: TRBV13
size: once
J: TRBJ2-7

CDR3: CASSSTGGMSTEAFF
DNA: TGTGCCAGCAGTTCCACAGGGGGTATGAGCACTGAAGCTTTCTTT
D: TRBD1
V: TRBV28
size: few
J: TRBJ1-1

CDR3: CASSLWGGDNQPQHF
DNA: TGCGCCAGCAGCTTGTGGGGCGGGGACAATCAGCCCCAGCATTTT
D: .
V: TRBV5-1
size: once
J: TRBJ1-5

CDR3: CATSSSRGSGGYEQYF
DNA: TGTGCCACCAGCAGTTCTCGGGGTAGCGGGGGTTACGAGCAGTACTTC
D: TRBD2
V: TRBV15
size: .
J: TRBJ2-7

CDR3: CASSVRGSADTQYF
DNA: TGCGCCAGCAGCGTCAGGGGTTCGGCAGATACGCAGTATTTT
D: .
V: TRBV5-1
size: once
J: TRBJ2-3

CDR3: CASSYRGVVYEQYF
DNA: TGTGCCAGCAGTTATAGGGGGGTCGTGTACGAGCAGTACTTC
D: .
V: TRBV6-5
size: .
J: TRBJ2-7

CDR3: CASSAPGGAGYLEKLFF
DNA: TGTGCCAGCAGCGCCCCAGGGGGCGCGGGGTACCTTGAAAAACTGTTTTTT
D: .
V: TRBV21-1
size: once
J: TRBJ1-4

CDR3: CASSAAPSGGNSGANVLTF
DNA: TGTGCCAGCTCCGCCGCACCTAGCGGGGGGAACTCTGGGGCCAACGTCCTGACTTTC
D: TRBD2
V: TRBV18
size: .
J: TRBJ2-6

CDR3: CASSITTGPYEQYF
DNA: TGTGCCAGCAGCATAACGACAGGTCCCTACGAGCAGTACTTC
D: .
V: TRBV7-2
size: .
J: TRBJ2-7

CDR3: CASSTGQVQETQYF
DNA: TGTGCCAGCAGTACCGGACAGGTCCAAGAGACCCAGTACTTC
D: TRBD1
V: TRBV2
size: few
J: TRBJ2-5

CDR3: CASQQGSGNTIYF
DNA: TGCGCCAGTCAACAGGGGTCTGGAAACACCATATATTTT
D: TRBD1
V: TRBV5-1
size: .
J: TRBJ1-3

CDR3: CASSRTGDNSPLHF
DNA: TGTGCCAGCAGTCGGACAGGTGATAATTCACCCCTCCACTTT
D: TRBD1
V: TRBV28
size: .
J: TRBJ1-6

CDR3: CASSLGRNRANEKLFF
DNA: TGTGCCAGCAGCTTAGGGAGGAACAGGGCTAATGAAAAACTGTTTTTT
D: .
V: TRBV7-2
size: few
J: TRBJ1-4

CDR3: CASSYFRSGPQYQETQYF
DNA: TGTGCCAGCAGTTACTTTCGAAGCGGGCCTCAGTACCAAGAGACCCAGTACTTC
D: .
V: TRBV6-2/TRBV6-3
size: .
J: TRBJ2-5

CDR3: CAISERQPHYGYTF
DNA: TGTGCCATCAGTGAGAGGCAGCCCCACTATGGCTACACCTTC
D: .
V: TRBV10-3
size: .
J: TRBJ1-2

CDR3: CASSYSKARNTEAFF
DNA: TGTGCCAGCAGTTACTCGAAGGCCAGGAACACTGAAGCTTTCTTT
D: .
V: TRBV6-2/TRBV6-3
size: .
J: TRBJ1-1

CDR3: CASSGRYGGTEAFF
DNA: TGTGCCAGCAGTGGGCGGTATGGGGGCACTGAAGCTTTCTTT
D: .
V: TRBV2
size: .
J: TRBJ1-1

CDR3: CASSHDPGENGYTF
DNA: TGTGCCAGCAGCCATGATCCGGGGGAGAATGGCTACACCTTC
D: .
V: TRBV3-1/TRBV3-2
size: .
J: TRBJ1-2

CDR3: CASSGGTSGIDTQYF
DNA: TGTGCCAGCAGTGGGGGGACTAGCGGGATAGATACGCAGTATTTT
D: TRBD2
V: TRBV25-1
size: .
J: TRBJ2-3

CDR3: CASSSPGGSQYF
DNA: TGTGCCAGCAGCTCCCCAGGGGGCAGCCAGTACTTC
D: TRBD1
V: TRBV5-4
size: .
J: TRBJ2-5

CDR3: CASHSGHYAEQYF
DNA: TGTGCCAGCCATTCCGGACACTACGCCGAGCAGTACTTC
D: .
V: TRBV5-4
size: .
J: TRBJ2-7

CDR3: CASVSLSGAIYEQYF
DNA: TGCGCCAGCGTGTCGTTGAGCGGGGCCATCTACGAGCAGTACTTC
D: TRBD2
V: TRBV10-2
size: once
J: TRBJ2-7

CDR3: CASSQSTGQGAYEQYF
DNA: TGCGCCAGCAGCCAATCCACGGGACAGGGGGCATACGAGCAGTACTTC
D: TRBD1
V: TRBV4-3
size: once
J: TRBJ2-7

CDR3: CASSQGGVHSGNTIYF
DNA: TGCGCCAGCAGCCAGGGAGGGGTCCATTCTGGAAACACCATATATTTT
D: .
V: TRBV4-3
size: .
J: TRBJ1-3

CDR3: CASSPSFATNEKLFF
DNA: TGTGCCAGCAGCCCCTCATTTGCAACTAATGAAAAACTGTTTTTT
D: .
V: TRBV6-2/TRBV6-3
size: once
J: TRBJ1-4

CDR3: CASSQDPGADTQYF
DNA: TGTGCCAGCAGCCAAGATCCGGGGGCAGATACGCAGTATTTT
D: .
V: TRBV14
size: .
J: TRBJ2-3

CDR3: CASRKRAGGKETQYF
DNA: TGTGCCAGCAGGAAAAGAGCGGGGGGCAAAGAGACCCAGTACTTC
D: TRBD2
V: TRBV5-4
size: .
J: TRBJ2-5

CDR3: CASSLRGAEQFF
DNA: TGTGCCAGCAGTCTCCGGGGCGCCGAGCAGTTCTTC
D: .
V: TRBV28
size: .
J: TRBJ2-1

CDR3: CASVSAQREKLFF
DNA: TGTGCCAGCGTCTCTGCGCAGAGGGAAAAACTGTTTTTT
D: .
V: TRBV28
size: .
J: TRBJ1-4

CDR3: CASSYGRVTDTQYF
DNA: TGTGCCAGCAGTTACGGCAGGGTGACAGATACGCAGTATTTT
D: .
V: TRBV6-2/TRBV6-3
size: .
J: TRBJ2-3

CDR3: CASSLRRTALNEKLFF
DNA: TGCGCCAGCAGCCTACGACGGACAGCTCTTAATGAAAAACTGTTTTTT
D: .
V: TRBV5-1
size: .
J: TRBJ1-4

CDR3: CASSLGLGQGLNTEAFF
DNA: TGTGCCAGCAGCTTAGGCTTAGGACAGGGCTTGAACACTGAAGCTTTCTTT
D: TRBD1
V: TRBV7-2
size: .
J: TRBJ1-1

CDR3: CAIRDLTTETQYF
DNA: TGTGCCATCAGAGACCTGACTACAGAGACCCAGTACTTC
D: .
V: TRBV10-3
size: .
J: TRBJ2-5

CDR3: CASSLSLRISGANVLTF
DNA: TGTGCCAGCAGCTTAAGTCTCCGGATCTCTGGGGCCAACGTCCTGACTTTC
D: .
V: TRBV7-2
size: .
J: TRBJ2-6

CDR3: CASSRTGVFGYTF
DNA: TGTGCCAGTAGTAGGACAGGGGTATTTGGCTACACCTTC
D: TRBD1
V: TRBV19
size: .
J: TRBJ1-2

CDR3: CASSKTPYSNQPQHF
DNA: TGTGCCAGCAGTAAGACACCGTATAGCAATCAGCCCCAGCATTTT
D: .
V: TRBV2
size: .
J: TRBJ1-5

CDR3: CASSQLPGLRSYEQYF
DNA: TGTGCCAGCAGCCAACTACCGGGACTTCGCTCCTACGAGCAGTACTTC
D: .
V: TRBV14
size: .
J: TRBJ2-7